These 29 T cell receptor beta chains originate from one sample sequenced in a study of cytomegalovirus exposure and HLA in healthy donors. 13 Jbeta primers and 60 Vbeta primers were used for the PCR. Produced via immunoSEQ multiplex PCR; TCRdb's table is partial and in-frame only. The table has roughly 120,000 clones, roughly 71% seen once. Sequencing was carried out using PBMCs. Every receptor here comes from a woman aged 45-65 years in good health and CMV-seropositive.

This clone was found once. The chain joins TRBV5-4 to TRBJ2-1, with unresolved D. The V end lost 4 bases, the J end lost 0 bases, and 11 bases lay between the germline ends. The length of the CDR3 is 15 residues. CDR1 and CDR2 from the germline V gene are SGHNT and YYREEE (reference sequence). This CDR3 reads CASSEDWSSYNEQFF. In DNA, the CDR3 is TGTGCCAGCAGCGAAGACTGGAGCTCCTACAATGAGCAGTTCTTC.

Only a few counts were recorded for this clone. The rearrangement links TRBV28 to TRBJ1-2; no definite D call. The CDR3 extends over 12 amino acids. The germline CDR1 and CDR2 sequences are MDHEN and SYDVKM. V was clipped by 5 bases and J by 5 bases, with 9 bases between them. The CDR3 DNA reads as TGTGCCAGCAGTGTCGGAGCTTATGGCTACACCTTC. Its protein is CASSVGAYGYTF.

This clone appeared a few times. The CDR3 sequence: CASSFGLNGYTF. The CDR3 DNA is TGTGCCAGCAGCTTCGGACTAAATGGCTACACCTTC. The chain employs TRBV11-2 and TRBJ1-2; D gene unclear. CDR3 size: 12 residues. The V end was cut by 3 bases, the J end by 6 bases, with 8 bases between. Germline V gene lookup returns CDR1 SGHAT and CDR2 FQNNGV. Supplemented by reference TRBV11-2 and TRBJ1-2, the full variable domain reads EAGVAQSPRYKIIEKRQSVAFWCNPISGHATLYWYQQILGQGPKLLIQFQNNGVVDDSQLPKDRFSAERLKGVDSTLKIQPAKLEDSAVYLCASSFGLNGYTFGSGTRLTVV.

The chain employs TRBV2 and TRBJ2-7, with 7 nucleotides matching TRBD1. Per the germline V gene, CDR1 is SNHLY and CDR2 is FYNNEI. The CDR3 runs 15 residues. Trimming removed 7 bases from V and 4 bases from J; junction bases left unmatched: 13. CDR3 DNA sequence: TGTGCCAGCATTCCACTGCCGGGACAGAGATACGAGCAGTACTTC. This sequence encodes CASIPLPGQRYEQYF.

Only a few counts were recorded for this clone. V gene TRBV4-3 combines with J gene TRBJ2-3, with D uncertain. Between the trimmed V and J ends, which lost 0 bases and 1 base, there was a span of 8 bases. CDR1 LGHNA and CDR2 YSLEER come from the germline V gene. This CDR3 has 15 amino acids. The CDR3, as DNA: TGCGCCAGCAGCCAAGAGGGCACCGGCACAGATACGCAGTATTTT. Encoded protein: CASSQEGTGTDTQYF.

The rearrangement uses TRBV29-1 and TRBJ2-3, with D uncertain. Trimming pared 4 bases from V and 3 bases from J, leaving 11 bases between. The length of the CDR3 is 13 residues. CDR1 and CDR2 from the germline V gene are SQVTM and ANQGSEA. CDR3 sequence reads: CSVARLTTDTQYF. As DNA, the CDR3 is TGCAGCGTTGCGAGGTTGACGACAGATACGCAGTATTTT.

This clone was recorded a few times. V and J are TRBV19 and TRBJ2-5; 12 bases line up with TRBD2. V was pared by 5 bases and J by 5 bases, with 6 bases of the junction left unmatched. Per germline, CDR1 LNHDA and CDR2 SQIVND (reference sequence). This CDR3 contains 15 residues. CDR3 sequence reads: CASSSPSGGAETQYF. The CDR3 bases are TGTGCCAGTAGTTCCCCTAGCGGGGGGGCGGAGACCCAGTACTTC.

The chain recombines TRBV6-1 with TRBJ2-7; D might be TRBD2 (6 bases). The CDR3 loop spans 15 amino acids. V gave up 8 bases and J gave up 4 bases, with 21 bases separating them. Germline V gives CDR1 MNHNS, CDR2 SASEGT. CDR3 bases: TGTGCCAGCTCCCCCGACCGAGGGGCGGGATACGAGCAGTACTTC. Protein: CASSPDRGAGYEQYF.

The rearrangement links TRBV7-9 to TRBJ1-2, with 7 nucleotides matching TRBD1. V trimming: 5 bases; J trimming: 0 bases; junction bases outside the gene matches: 12. The CDR3 has 17 amino acids. Germline V gene data show CDR1 as SEHNR and CDR2 as FQNEAQ (reference sequence). In nucleotides, the CDR3 is TGTGCCAGCAGCCCCTCGACAGGGATTCCATCTAACTATGGCTACACCTTC. Its translation: CASSPSTGIPSNYGYTF.

This sequence joins TRBV5-1 and TRBJ2-3, with a possible D match to TRBD1 (8 bases). Germline CDR1 SGHRS, CDR2 YFSETQ. The CDR3 has 16 residues. V was pared by 0 bases and J by 5 bases, with 16 bases between. DNA for the CDR3: TGCGCCAGCAGCTTGGGCAGGGGGCCGGGGGGAGATACGCAGTATTTT. It specifies CASSLGRGPGGDTQYF. Full variable domain (outside the CDR3, taken from reference TRBV5-1 and TRBJ2-3): KAGVTQTPRYLIKTRGQQVTLSCSPISGHRSVSWYQQTPGQGLQFLFEYFSETQRNKGNFPGRFSGRQFSNSRSEMNVSTLELGDSALYLCASSLGRGPGGDTQYFGPGTRLTVL.

This clone was picked up a small number of times. The chain links TRBV20-1 to TRBJ2-5; D might be TRBD1 (6 bases). CDR3 size: 11 residues. Trimming removed 5 bases from V and 2 bases from J, with 6 bases in between. Germline CDR1 and CDR2: DFQATT and SNEGSKA (reference sequence). In DNA, the CDR3 is TGCAGTGCTCAGGGGCAAGAGACCCAGTACTTC. It encodes CSAQGQETQYF.

This clone appeared many times. The chain joins TRBV4-3 to TRBJ1-6; TRBD1 aligns across 8 bases. The V gene's germline CDR1 is LGHNA and CDR2 YSLEER. Unmatched junction bases numbered 7, after V lost 5 bases and J lost 7 bases. The CDR3 runs to 15 residues. CDR3 protein: CASSSQGAENSPLHF. The CDR3 DNA is TGCGCCAGCAGCTCTCAGGGGGCTGAAAATTCACCCCTCCACTTT.

This clone showed up just a few times. The chain employs TRBV6-1 and TRBJ2-7, with TRBD2 as a possible D gene (6 bases). Trimming took off 0 bases at V and 3 bases at J, with 12 bases between the two ends. CDR3 length equals 15 residues. CDR1 is MNHNS, CDR2 SASEGT, per germline. In DNA, the CDR3 is TGTGCCAGCAGTGAAGCCCAGCTCGGGGGCTACGAGCAGTACTTC. Its protein product is CASSEAQLGGYEQYF.

The CDR3 nucleotides read TGCAGCGCCCCTTTACAGGGCTCCCCCTATGGCTACACCTTC. This sequence encodes CSAPLQGSPYGYTF. This rearrangement joins TRBV29-1 to TRBJ1-2; D perhaps matches TRBD1 (6 bases). Germline V CDR1 and CDR2: SQVTM, ANQGSEA. The V end lost 7 bases, the J end lost 4 bases, and 19 bases lay between the germline ends. There are 14 residues in the CDR3. The variable domain in full, with the rest retrieved from reference TRBV29-1 and TRBJ1-2, is SAVISQKPSRDICQRGTSLTIQCQVDSQVTMMFWYRQQPGQSLTLIATANQGSEATYESGFVIDKFPISRPNLTFSTLTVSNMSPEDSSIYLCSAPLQGSPYGYTFGSGTRLTVV.

The chain carries TRBV28 and TRBJ2-5; 9 positions match TRBD1. The CDR3 contains 16 residues. The germline V gene has CDR1 MDHEN and CDR2 SYDVKM. Trimming cost V 4 bases and J 1 base; bases outside gene matches: 7. This CDR3 is CASSSRGQGTQETQYF. CDR3 nucleotides: TGTGCCAGCAGTTCTAGGGGACAGGGCACCCAAGAGACCCAGTACTTC.

The CDR3 DNA reads as TGTGCCAGCAGTTACGGGGGGTCCGGGGAGCTGTTTTTT. Translated, it gives CASSYGGSGELFF. The rearrangement uses TRBV6-5 and TRBJ2-2; a possible D gene is TRBD2 (6 bases). V shed 2 bases and J shed 6 bases, with 7 bases lying between them. This CDR3 has 13 amino acids. Looked up from germline, CDR1 is MNHEY and CDR2 is SVGAGI.

The rearrangement uses TRBV9 and TRBJ2-3; 7 positions match TRBD2. This CDR3 is built from 14 residues. Germline V lookup: CDR1 SGDLS, CDR2 YYNGEE. The V and J ends lost 1 base and 6 bases, in that order; junction bases with no gene match: 5. CDR3 in amino acids: CASSVWWGGDTQYF. The CDR3 nucleotides are TGTGCCAGCAGCGTATGGTGGGGGGGGGATACGCAGTATTTT.

Turning to this clone: One junction end disagrees with the germline gene, perhaps due to a read error. Within the sample, other DNA sequences also encode this same CDR3. The chain carries TRBV5-4 and TRBJ1-2, with D tentatively TRBD1 (5 bases). CDR3 length: 14 residues. Per germline, CDR1 SGHNT and CDR2 YYREEE (reference sequence). The CDR3: CASSLNRPNYGYTF. In DNA, the CDR3 is TGTGCCAGCAGCTTGAACAGGCCGAACTACGGCTACACCTTC.

This clone was seen a handful of times. V usage is TRBV2 and J usage is TRBJ2-2; 10 bases are a match to TRBD2. The germline CDR1 and CDR2 sequences are SNHLY and FYNNEI. Unmatched junction bases numbered 2, after V lost 1 base and J lost 6 bases. The CDR3 is 15 residues long. CDR3 bases: TGTGCCAGCAGTGAAGAGCGGGGGGGCCCCGGGGAGCTGTTTTTT. This codes for CASSEERGGPGELFF. The complete variable domain, with remaining parts taken from reference TRBV2 and TRBJ2-2, reads EPEVTQTPSHQVTQMGQEVILRCVPISNHLYFYWYRQILGQKVEFLVSFYNNEISEKSEIFDDQFSVERPDGSNFTLKIRSTKLEDSAMYFCASSEERGGPGELFFGEGSRLTVL.

This clone has just a few counts. The V gene is TRBV19, the J gene TRBJ1-4; tentatively, D is TRBD1 (6 bases). Deletions cut 8 bases from V and 5 bases from J, with 12 bases between. The germline gives CDR1 LNHDA, CDR2 SQIVND (reference sequence). CDR3 length: 13 residues. The CDR3 bases are TGTGCCAGTGCGACAGGACAGAATGAAAAACTGTTTTTT. Encoded protein: CASATGQNEKLFF.

The chain has TRBV6-5 and TRBJ2-7; 9 positions match TRBD1. CDR3 size: 14 residues. Losses at the gene ends were 6 bases for V and 2 bases for J; bases not matched to a gene: 5. The germline V gene has CDR1 MNHEY and CDR2 SVGAGI. The CDR3 region is CASRLGQGAYEQYF. DNA for the CDR3: TGTGCCAGCAGACTGGGACAGGGCGCCTACGAGCAGTACTTC.

V is TRBV28 and J is TRBJ2-2, with D possibly being TRBD2 (6 bases). This CDR3 has 15 amino acids. V gave up 3 bases and J gave up 3 bases, with 11 bases separating them. Looked up from germline, CDR1 is MDHEN and CDR2 is SYDVKM. The CDR3 nucleotides are TGTGCCAGCAGTTTGGGGGGAGTAGACACCGGGGAGCTGTTTTTT. This sequence encodes CASSLGGVDTGELFF.

The chain joins TRBV7-8 to TRBJ2-7; 7 nucleotides match TRBD2. With V trimmed by 4 bases and J by 0 bases, 6 bases remained unmatched. The CDR3 consists of 15 residues. Per germline, CDR1 SGHVS and CDR2 FQNEAQ. CDR3 amino acids: CASSSHGGTSYEQYF. DNA for the CDR3: TGTGCCAGCAGCTCCCACGGGGGGACCTCCTACGAGCAGTACTTC.

The chain recombines TRBV29-1 with TRBJ1-4; TRBD1 agrees at 7 bases. The CDR3 runs 14 residues. CDR1 and CDR2 (germline): SQVTM, ANQGSEA. V lost 4 bases to trimming and J lost 5 bases; unmatched junction nucleotides: 7. The chain's CDR3 is CSVAKGAPNEKLFF. CDR3 coding DNA: TGCAGCGTTGCGAAGGGGGCCCCCAATGAAAAACTGTTTTTT.

This clone came up once. The rearrangement links TRBV7-2 to TRBJ2-7, with D possibly being TRBD2 (6 bases). With 2 bases removed from V and 6 bases from J, the gap between germline ends came to 11 bases. Germline V gives CDR1 SGHTA, CDR2 FQGNSA. This CDR3 contains 13 residues. CDR3 amino acids: CASSLRGEAEQYF. DNA of the CDR3: TGTGCCAGCAGCTTAAGAGGGGAGGCCGAGCAGTACTTC.

This chain links TRBV9 with TRBJ2-2; 11 bases are shared with TRBD1. The CDR3 runs 15 residues. The junction had 3 bases not matched to a gene; V was cut back by 2 bases and J by 6 bases. The germline V gene encodes CDR1 SGDLS and CDR2 YYNGEE. This chain's CDR3 is CASSVDRGLSGELFF. In nucleotides, the CDR3 is TGTGCCAGCAGCGTGGACAGGGGGCTATCCGGGGAGCTGTTTTTT.

This chain uses TRBV6-1 with TRBJ2-5; possible D gene TRBD1, 6 bases. The CDR3 extends over 14 amino acids. CDR1 and CDR2 from the germline V gene are MNHNS and SASEGT. V lost 6 bases, J lost 4 bases, and 15 bases lay in between. CDR3 amino acids: CASSLQGRGETQYF. As DNA, the CDR3 is TGTGCCAGCAGCCTACAGGGTAGGGGAGAGACCCAGTACTTC.

The chain couples TRBV5-4 to TRBJ1-1, with D perhaps TRBD1 (6 bases). Per the germline V gene, CDR1 is SGHNT and CDR2 is YYREEE (reference sequence). This CDR3 comprises 13 residues. V shed 4 bases and J shed 1 base, with 8 bases lying between them. The DNA for the CDR3 is TGTGCCAGCAGCGCGGACAGGAACACTGAAGCTTTCTTT. As protein: CASSADRNTEAFF.

This clone was detected only a few times. This chain joins TRBV13 and TRBJ2-5, with 9 bases lining up with TRBD2. The CDR3 is 16 residues long. Germline CDR1 is PRHDT and CDR2 is FYEKMQ (reference sequence). V dropped 5 bases and J dropped 0; count of bases not matched to a gene: 7. CDR3 sequence: CASSPIAGAYQETQYF. The CDR3 nucleotides read TGTGCCAGCAGCCCTATAGCGGGGGCGTACCAAGAGACCCAGTACTTC. Complete variable domain (other parts from reference TRBV13 and TRBJ2-5): AAGVIQSPRHLIKEKRETATLKCYPIPRHDTVYWYQQGPGQDPQFLISFYEKMQSDKGSIPDRFSAQQFSDYHSELNMSSLELGDSALYFCASSPIAGAYQETQYFGPGTRLLVL.